This TCR beta chain was captured in a study of identical twins. One entry per CDR3 protein, called by TCRdb with MiXCR from the 5' RACE reads. The sample has about 340,000 distinct CDR3 sequences, about 12% seen once; the top ten hold more than 6%. Study-wide results and caveats: Out-of-frame alpha sequences shared between twins exhibited an excess of low generation probability.

This clonotype came up many times. Its antigen is unknown. This CDR3 has 14 residues. V was shortened by 3 bases and J by 2 bases, with 8 bases between the two germline ends. Another study also made use of these data, one on yellow fever vaccine responses in identical twins.

The TCR comes from a young woman in good health. The chain links TRBV12-3 or TRBV12-4 to TRBJ2-1; no reliable D call. Sequencing used CD8+ T cells sorted from blood. The CDR3 loop is CASSLAATYNEQFF. The CDR3 nucleotides are TGTGCCAGCAGTTTGGCGGCTACCTACAATGAGCAGTTCTTC.